This T cell receptor (beta chain) was obtained from a study of OX40 agonist ivuxolimab in advanced cancers. Data came from immunoSEQ multiplex PCR; TCRdb stores just in-frame clones and leaves some out. The data hold around 57,000 clones, with about 92% observed a single time. Source: CD4+ or CD8+ T cells sorted from blood, taken in a trial of the OX40 agonist ivuxolimab. The receptor was isolated from an adult with an advanced solid tumor such as melanoma, head and neck, liver or kidney cancer.

The CDR3 loop is CASSLTPSSGNTIYF. Written as DNA, the CDR3 is TGTGCCAGCAGCTTAACCCCCAGCTCTGGAAACACCATATATTTT. The chain combines TRBV7-2 with TRBJ1-3; D remains ambiguous. V lost 2 bases to trimming and J lost 0 bases, with 8 bases between them. Per germline, CDR1 SGHTA and CDR2 FQGNSA. The CDR3 has 15 amino acids.